This TCR beta chain was sequenced for a study of OX40 agonist ivuxolimab in advanced cancers. Study as a whole: An agonistic anti-OX40 (CD134) antibody, ivuxolimab, was used to treat the patients. Participants, 75% to 85% male, averaged roughly 55 years of age, ranging from 23 to 79.

Clones were sequenced by immunoSEQ multiplex PCR, and TCRdb holds only the in-frame ones, with some missing. The sample yields over 150,000 clones, approximately 94% seen once. This clone was observed once. Its antigen is still unknown. Study results and limitations: Both CD4+ and CD8+ T cell populations in blood had undergone clonal expansion by week 6 at 0.1 to 3.0 mg/kg.

Sequenced here: CD4+ or CD8+ T cells sorted from blood, sampled in a trial of the OX40 agonist ivuxolimab. The TCR sequence derives from an adult with an advanced solid tumor such as melanoma, head and neck, liver or kidney cancer.

The CDR3 DNA reads as TGTGCCAGCAGCTTCTTCCAGGGGCTAGCGGGCCACGGCTACGAGCAGTACTTC. This translates into CASSFFQGLAGHGYEQYF. The chain employs TRBV7-2 and TRBJ2-7; TRBD2 matches 8 bases. Germline V gene sequence: CDR1 SGHTA, CDR2 FQGNSA. This CDR3 has 18 amino acids. V lost 3 bases, J lost 3 bases, and 16 bases stayed unmatched.